This T cell receptor (beta chain) was identified in a study of blood T cell repertoires in COVID-19 (dated by TCRdb to between 2020 and 2021). Regarding the research as a whole: Samples covering the acute and convalescent phases of COVID-19 were provided by collaborators in the United States, Italy and Spain. The prospective study material was composed of cDNA or gDNA derived from T cells, B-cell-depleted T cells, or PBMCs. The dataset comprised deeply sampled blood TCRbeta repertoires from subjects exposed to, actively infected with, or recovered from COVID-19. The repertoires were released in a freely available public database intended as a resource for research on the immune response to SARS-CoV-2. Samples were obtained from the ongoing ImmuneRACE study (first 160 participants) and from 1,000 to 1,500 subjects provided by 6 global collaborators. A de-identified subject ID, COVID-19 status, age in years and sex were almost always included in the sample metadata. Where HLA class I and class II types were available, the types were taken from metadata supplied by the sample provider, not from assay-based typing.

Participants in the prospective study were enrolled through a virtual design, were aged about 18 to 90 years, and lived in about two dozen United States geographic areas. In the prospective study, participants were assigned to cohorts based on the clinical history participants reported in a screening survey and a study questionnaire. For ImmuneRACE Cohort 3, a participant was defined as recovered based on two consecutive negative NP/OP PCR tests, clearance by a healthcare professional, or resolution of symptoms. In the prospective study, mobile phlebotomists collected whole blood, serum and a nasopharyngeal or oropharyngeal swab from each participant. Over a roughly two-month period, participants in the prospective study had the option of providing additional blood draws and questionnaires. Blood samples from the prospective study were shipped frozen or at room temperature prior to DNA extraction.

TCRbeta CDR3 regions were amplified from genomic DNA by means of the immunoSEQ Assay, a bias-controlled multiplex PCR. In the original analysis: Nucleated cell counts per sample were estimated from amplification of reference gene primers within the assay. To quantify the absolute abundance of each unique TCRbeta CDR3 rearrangement, sequence reads were collapsed and filtered. For each sample, productive Simpson clonality was calculated as the square root of Simpson's diversity index over productive rearrangements. This is the immuneACCESS table as TCRdb keeps it, with only in-frame sequences that have V and J called. A part of the clones is gone; compared with another copy, unresolved V genes explain less than half, and the rest is unexplained. For V, J and clone size, that table is used; D and trimming come from the DNA. The table for this sample lists about 250,000 clones; about 85% of them were counted only once. About 3% of the sample lies in the top ten.

The CDR3 sequence holds 15 residues, the cysteine and phenylalanine included. The DNA shown is the 45-base CDR3, in frame from base 1. Between the V and J ends, shortened by 4 bases and 2 bases respectively, the junction contains 13 bases. CDR1 SNHLY and CDR2 FYNNEI were looked up in the germline V gene. In regard to this clone: Its antigen remains undetermined. There are no base qualities to consult, and no much larger clone falls within one base.

What the authors observed across the whole study: How much clinical and demographic metadata was included differed by source and by participant, and the metadata was provided uncurated.

Sequencing used PBMCs or T cells enriched from blood (not recorded which). The receptor chain draws on TRBV2 and TRBJ2-3; the D gene is possibly TRBD2, with 6 bases matching. The origin of this receptor is a woman between 45 and 65 years old who had recovered from COVID-19. CDR3 region: CASSVAAGDTDTQYF. Here is the DNA: TGTGCCAGCAGTGTTGCAGCGGGCGACACAGATACGCAGTATTTT.